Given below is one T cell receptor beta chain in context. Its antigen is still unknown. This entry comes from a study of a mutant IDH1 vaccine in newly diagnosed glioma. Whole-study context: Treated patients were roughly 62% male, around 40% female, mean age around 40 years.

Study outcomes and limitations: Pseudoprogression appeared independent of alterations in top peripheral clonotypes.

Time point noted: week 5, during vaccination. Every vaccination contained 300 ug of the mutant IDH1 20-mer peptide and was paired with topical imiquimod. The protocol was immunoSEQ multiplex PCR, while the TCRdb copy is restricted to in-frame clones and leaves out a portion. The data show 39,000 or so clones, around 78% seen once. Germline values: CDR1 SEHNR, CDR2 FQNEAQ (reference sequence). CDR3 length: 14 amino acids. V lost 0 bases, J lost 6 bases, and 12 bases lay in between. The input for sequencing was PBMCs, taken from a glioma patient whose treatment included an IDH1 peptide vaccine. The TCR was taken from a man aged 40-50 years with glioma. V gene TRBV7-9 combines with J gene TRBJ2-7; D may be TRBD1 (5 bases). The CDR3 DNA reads TGTGCCAGCAGCTTAGCGAACCAGGGTAGCGAGCAGTACTTC. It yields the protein CASSLANQGSEQYF.